The present T cell receptor beta chain was sequenced within a study of blood T cells in healthy people across ages. Whole-study results and caveats: A strong correlation was found between TCR beta diversity and the percentage of naive T cells. Using unsorted PBMCs precluded a conclusive naive versus antigen-experienced comparison. Estimated diversity across one million T cells was deemed an underestimate. There were more naive CD4+ cells and higher diversity in long-lived donors than in aged donors.

A remark on this clonotype: The target antigen is unknown.

Primers used in a second PCR of about 6 to 11 cycles were a sample-barcoded 5' primer and a J-beta primer mix. Each CDR3 protein gets one entry after TCRdb re-called the 5' RACE reads with MiXCR. Found here are hundreds of thousands of distinct CDR3 sequences, around 50% of them singletons; the top ten hold roughly 24%. The V segment lost 0 bases and the J segment 0 bases; nucleotides outside the gene matches: 2. CDR1 LGHDT and CDR2 YNNKEL come from the germline V gene (reference sequence). CDR3 length: 16 residues. Sample: blood. The chain recombines TRBV3-1 with TRBJ2-1, with 7 nucleotides matching TRBD2. The receptor's source is a man aged 35-49 years in good health. DNA of the CDR3: TGTGCCAGCAGCCAAGACACTAGCGCCTCCTACAATGAGCAGTTCTTC. Protein: CASSQDTSASYNEQFF.